The 3 T cell receptor beta chains presented below share a single source sample, sequenced in a study of T cells in Graves' hyperthyroidism and ophthalmopathy. TCR beta CDR3 regions were amplified from RNA transcripts. The TCR CDR3 first-round RT-PCR relied on the HTBI primer set. TCRdb redid the calling of the multiplex PCR reads with MiXCR, one entry per CDR3 protein. The data show hundreds of thousands of distinct CDR3 sequences, approximately 15% seen once. Sequencing was done on a sample of blood. The receptors derive from a woman aged 30 to 39 with Graves' hyperthyroidism that later progressed to Graves' ophthalmopathy.

The sample holds a few counts of this clonotype. A clone one base away is much larger, so this may be a read error. The DNA of the CDR3 is TGTGCTAGTGGTTCGGTACTCACTGAAGCTTTCTTT. This sequence encodes CASGSVLTEAFF. The J gene is TRBJ1-1, the V gene TRBV12-5; D gene ambiguous. This CDR3 comprises 12 residues. CDR1 is LGHNT, CDR2 FRNRAP, per germline. Between the trimmed V and J ends, which lost 4 bases and 4 bases, there was a span of 7 bases.

This clonotype was seen at least ten times. The chain combines TRBV2 with TRBJ2-7, with 8 bases fitting TRBD2. This CDR3 contains 15 residues. V trimming: 3 bases; J trimming: 5 bases; junction bases outside the gene matches: 9. Germline CDR1 and CDR2: SNHLY and FYNNEI. The CDR3 bases are TGTGCCAGCAGTGATGGGACTAGAAGCCTCCACGAGCAGTACTTC. Protein sequence: CASSDGTRSLHEQYF.

In this sample, this clonotype turned up many times. The chain carries TRBV5-1 and TRBJ2-7, with 10 bases identical to TRBD2. This CDR3 comprises 15 residues. V was clipped by 2 bases and J by 4 bases; unmatched bases: 6. Germline CDR1 SGHRS, CDR2 YFSETQ. CDR3 sequence: CASSLEPGLAYEQYF. CDR3 DNA sequence: TGCGCCAGCAGCTTAGAACCGGGACTAGCGTACGAGCAGTACTTC.